This T cell receptor beta chain is drawn from a study of cytomegalovirus exposure and HLA in healthy donors. Study-level findings and limits: In a later analysis, donors in an Asian-associated ancestry cluster reportedly had fewer N-insertions in productive TCRs than the cohort mean. There was a cluster of highly shared sequence variants that was likely a sequencing artifact.

The PCR employed 60 Vbeta primers together with 13 Jbeta primers. This table comes from immunoSEQ multiplex PCR, and its TCRdb copy is limited to in-frame clones, with some not included. The table records some 200,000 clones, 70% of them present only once. Of note for this clone: Antigen specificity is unknown.

J lost 0 bases, V lost 4 bases, and 4 bases had no gene match. This CDR3 comprises 15 residues. Germline CDR1 reads SNHLY; CDR2 reads FYNNEI. The source of this sequence is a middle-aged man in good health and CMV-seropositive. V and J are TRBV2 and TRBJ2-3, with 7 bases lining up with TRBD2. Sequencing was done on a sample of PBMCs. In DNA, the CDR3 is TGTGCCAGCAGTGCGGGACTAAAGAGCACAGATACGCAGTATTTT. Its protein product is CASSAGLKSTDTQYF.